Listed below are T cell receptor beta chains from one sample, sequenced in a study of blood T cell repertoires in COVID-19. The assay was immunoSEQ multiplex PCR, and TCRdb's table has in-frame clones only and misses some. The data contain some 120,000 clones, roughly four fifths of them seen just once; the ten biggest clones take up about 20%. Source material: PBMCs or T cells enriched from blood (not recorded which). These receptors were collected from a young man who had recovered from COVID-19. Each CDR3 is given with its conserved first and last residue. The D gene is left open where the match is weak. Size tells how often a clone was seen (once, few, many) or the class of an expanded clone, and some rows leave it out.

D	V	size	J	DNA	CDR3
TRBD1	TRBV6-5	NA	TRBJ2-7	TGTGCCAGCAGGACCTGGACAGGTCTATCCTACGAGCAGTACTTC	CASRTWTGLSYEQYF
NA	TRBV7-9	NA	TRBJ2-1	TGTGCCAGCAGCTTAGACTTCGGTACTGAGCAGTTCTTC	CASSLDFGTEQFF
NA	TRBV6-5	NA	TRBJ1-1	TGTGCCAGCAGTTACGAGGGGGGGGTTGAAGCTTTCTTT	CASSYEGGVEAFF
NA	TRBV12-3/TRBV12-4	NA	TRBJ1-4	TGTGCCAGCAGTTCCCGACAGGAAAAACTGTTTTTT	CASSSRQEKLFF
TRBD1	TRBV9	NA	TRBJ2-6	TGTGCCAGCAGCGTAGCACAGGGGGCTGGGGCCAACGTCCTGACTTTC	CASSVAQGAGANVLTF
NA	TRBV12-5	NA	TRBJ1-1	TGTGCTAGTGGTTTGGGGACAGTCCCGAACACTGAAGCTTTCTTT	CASGLGTVPNTEAFF
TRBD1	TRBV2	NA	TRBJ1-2	TGTGCCAGCAGTGAAGGACAGGGGAACTATGGCTACACCTTC	CASSEGQGNYGYTF
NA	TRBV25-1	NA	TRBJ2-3	TGTGCCAGCAGTGACTCGGGAGTCACAGATACGCAGTATTTT	CASSDSGVTDTQYF
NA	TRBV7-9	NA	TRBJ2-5	TGTGCCAGCAGCTTAGACAGGGAGACCCAGTACTTC	CASSLDRETQYF
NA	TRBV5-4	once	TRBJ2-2	TGTGCCAGCAGCGCCGAGGCGTCGAACACCGGGGAGCTGTTTTTT	CASSAEASNTGELFF
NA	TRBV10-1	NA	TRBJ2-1	TGCGCCAGCAGTGACACTCAGGATTACAATGAGCAGTTCTTC	CASSDTQDYNEQFF
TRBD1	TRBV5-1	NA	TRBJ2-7	TGCGCCAGCAGCTTGGGAGGGGGCGGATACGAGCAGTACTTC	CASSLGGGGYEQYF
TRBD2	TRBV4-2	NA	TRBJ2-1	TGTGCCAGCAGCCAAGAAGCGGGAGTTGGTAATGAGCAGTTCTTC	CASSQEAGVGNEQFF
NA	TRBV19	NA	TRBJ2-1	TGTGCCAGTAGCAGAGGAGCAGTACTCAATGAGCAGTTCTTC	CASSRGAVLNEQFF
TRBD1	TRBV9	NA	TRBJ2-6	TGTGCCAGCAGCGAGCTGACAGGGGGAGGAACTGGGGCCAACGTCCTGACTTTC	CASSELTGGGTGANVLTF
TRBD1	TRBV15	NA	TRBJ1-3	TGTGCCACCAGCAGAGGGCGACAGGGAACCATATATTTT	CATSRGRQGTIYF
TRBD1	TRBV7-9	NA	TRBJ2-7	TGTGCCAGCAGCTCTTTCGGGACAGATGACGAGCAGTACTTC	CASSSFGTDDEQYF
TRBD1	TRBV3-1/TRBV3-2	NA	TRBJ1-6	TGTGCCAGCAGCCAGGCAGGGGGTTATAATTCACCCCTCCACTTT	CASSQAGGYNSPLHF
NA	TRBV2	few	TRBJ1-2	TGTGCCAGCAGCGGGTTCAGCGGGGGCTTCTATGGCTACACCTTC	CASSGFSGGFYGYTF
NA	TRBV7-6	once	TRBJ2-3	TGTGCCAGCAGCCCAACCGGCGGGGGCACAGATACGCAGTATTTT	CASSPTGGGTDTQYF
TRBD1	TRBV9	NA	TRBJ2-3	TGTGCCAGCAGCGAGGCCCCACAGGGGGGTGGGACAGATACGCAGTATTTT	CASSEAPQGGGTDTQYF
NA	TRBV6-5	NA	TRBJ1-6	TGTGCCAGCAGTTACTCGAGCGGGGTTAATTCACCCCTCCACTTT	CASSYSSGVNSPLHF
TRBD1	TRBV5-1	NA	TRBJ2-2	TGCGCCAGCAGCTTAAGACAGGGACCCGGGGAGCTGTTTTTT	CASSLRQGPGELFF
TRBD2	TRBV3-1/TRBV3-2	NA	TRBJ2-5	TGTGCCAGCAGCCTTCGGGGGGGGGCTCAAGAGACCCAGTACTTC	CASSLRGGAQETQYF
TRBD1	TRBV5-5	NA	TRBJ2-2	TGTGCCAGCAGCATGGGGACAGGGGGGAACACCGGGGAGCTGTTTTTT	CASSMGTGGNTGELFF
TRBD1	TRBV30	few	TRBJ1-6	TGTGCCTGGGGGACAGGGCACTCACCCCTCCACTTT	CAWGTGHSPLHF
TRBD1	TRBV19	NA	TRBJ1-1	TGTGCCAGTAGTGGGACAGGCGTACACCTCGAAGCTTTCTTT	CASSGTGVHLEAFF
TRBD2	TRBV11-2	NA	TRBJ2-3	TGTGCCAGCTCGGGGGGACTAGCGGGCCAGGTTACGCAGTATTTT	CASSGGLAGQVTQYF
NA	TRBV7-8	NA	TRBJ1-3	TGTGCCAGCAGTTTTGAGAGCTCTGGAAACACCATATATTTT	CASSFESSGNTIYF
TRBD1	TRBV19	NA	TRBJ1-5	TGTGCCAGTAGTCTCCGGACAGGGGAGGGTCAGCCCCAGCATTTT	CASSLRTGEGQPQHF
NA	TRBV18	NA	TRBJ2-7	TGTGCCAGCTCACCATTGGTAGGGGTCTACGAGCAGTACTTC	CASSPLVGVYEQYF
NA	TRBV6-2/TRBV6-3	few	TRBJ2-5	TGTGCCAGCAGCCCCGAAGAGACCCAGTACTTC	CASSPEETQYF
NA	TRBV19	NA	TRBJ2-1	TGTGCCAGTAGTCCAATCTCTGGGGGCGAGCAGTTCTTC	CASSPISGGEQFF
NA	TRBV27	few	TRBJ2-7	TGTGCCAGCAGTCCCTCCGGGACTCAGTCAGCCTACGAGCAGTACTTC	CASSPSGTQSAYEQYF
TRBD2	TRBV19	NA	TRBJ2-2	TGTGCCAGTAGTATGGGACTAGCGGGCCTGGGGGACACCGGGGAGCTGTTTTTT	CASSMGLAGLGDTGELFF
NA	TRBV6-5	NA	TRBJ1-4	TGTGCCAGCAGTTTGGCCCAGGGGTTTTCTGAAAAACTGTTTTTT	CASSLAQGFSEKLFF
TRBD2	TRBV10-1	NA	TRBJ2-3	TGCGCCAGCAGTGGGGGACTAGCGGGGGTCACAGATACGCAGTATTTT	CASSGGLAGVTDTQYF
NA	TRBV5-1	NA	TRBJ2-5	TGCGCCAGCAGCTCCCGGTACCAAGAGACCCAGTACTTC	CASSSRYQETQYF
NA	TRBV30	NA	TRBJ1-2	TGTGCCTGGAGTTCCGGGATCTATGGCTACACCTTC	CAWSSGIYGYTF
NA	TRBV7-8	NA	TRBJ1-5	TGTGCCAGCAGCCTGCTTGAAACAGACGGGGGTGGTCAGCCCCAGCATTTT	CASSLLETDGGGQPQHF
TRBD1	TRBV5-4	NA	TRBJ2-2	TGTGCCAGCAGCCTCGGGACAGGGAACACCGGGGAGCTGTTTTTT	CASSLGTGNTGELFF
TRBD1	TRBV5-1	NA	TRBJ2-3	TGCGCCAGCAGCATAGACAGGGCCTGGGGTACGCAGTATTTT	CASSIDRAWGTQYF
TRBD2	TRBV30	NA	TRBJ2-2	TGTGCCTGGAGTTCCACTAGCGGGCAGAAATCAACCGCGAACACCGGGGAGCTGTTTTTT	CAWSSTSGQKSTANTGELFF
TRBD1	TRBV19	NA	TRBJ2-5	TGTGCCAGTAGTATGACCGGGACAGGGACGGCCCAGTACTTC	CASSMTGTGTAQYF
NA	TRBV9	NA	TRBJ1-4	TGTGCCAGCAGCAACCTGGGAGGCCCGGGTGAAAAACTGTTTTTT	CASSNLGGPGEKLFF
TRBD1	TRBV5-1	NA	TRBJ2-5	TGCGCCAGCAGCTCGACAGGGATCCAAGAGACCCAGTACTTC	CASSSTGIQETQYF
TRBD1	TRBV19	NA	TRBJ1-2	TGTGCCAGTAGGGGGACAGCGAACTATGGCTACACCTTC	CASRGTANYGYTF
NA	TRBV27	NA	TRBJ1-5	TGTGCCAGCACCCTAGTGGGAGGGAAGCAGCCCCAGCATTTT	CASTLVGGKQPQHF
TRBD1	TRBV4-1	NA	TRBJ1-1	TGCGCCAGCAGCCAGGATAGGACAGGGTGGGACACTGAAGCTTTCTTT	CASSQDRTGWDTEAFF
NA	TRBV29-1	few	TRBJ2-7	TGCAGCGCCGGACAGTTTTACGAGCAGTACTTC	CSAGQFYEQYF
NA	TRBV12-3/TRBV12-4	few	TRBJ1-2	TGTGCCAGCAGTTTAGCGCTGGGGAGTGGCTACACCTTC	CASSLALGSGYTF
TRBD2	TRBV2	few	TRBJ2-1	TGTGCCAGCAGAACTAGCGGGAGCTCCTACAATGAGCAGTTCTTC	CASRTSGSSYNEQFF
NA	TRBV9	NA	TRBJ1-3	TGTGCCAGCAGCCCTCGGTTGGGGGGAGACTCTGGAAACACCATATATTTT	CASSPRLGGDSGNTIYF